These 18 T cell receptor beta chains came from one sample sequenced in a study of T cell responses to AZD1222 COVID-19 vaccine. Sequencing was performed with immunoSEQ multiplex PCR; in TCRdb, only in-frame clones are kept and a portion is missing. The table has about 150,000 clones, more than 90% seen once. Sequenced material: peripheral blood, taken 28 days after the second AZD1222 dose. These receptors were collected from an adult who received the AZD1222 COVID-19 vaccine.

This clone has a single count. The chain is built from TRBV6-5 and TRBJ1-1; D is possibly TRBD1 (6 bases). Per germline, CDR1 MNHEY and CDR2 SVGAGI. CDR3 length: 14 amino acids. Trimming removed 2 bases from V and 9 bases from J, with 16 bases in between. The CDR3 is CASSYRGQPIKAFF. CDR3 nucleotide sequence: TGTGCCAGCAGTTACCGAGGACAGCCGATTAAAGCTTTCTTT.

This chain uses TRBV2 with TRBJ1-1; no clear D. V dropped 9 bases and J dropped 2 bases, with 13 bases sitting between them. Germline CDR1 and CDR2: SNHLY and FYNNEI. The CDR3 consists of 13 residues. CDR3 residues: CARRQDINTEAFF. The CDR3 bases are TGTGCCAGAAGACAAGATATTAACACTGAAGCTTTCTTT.

The J gene is TRBJ2-7, the V gene TRBV7-2; 9 bases are a match to TRBD2. Germline V gives CDR1 SGHTA, CDR2 FQGNSA. The CDR3 totals 16 residues. V lost 5 bases and J lost 4; bases outside the gene matches: 12. CDR3 protein: CASSQGGLAGLYEQYF. The CDR3 DNA reads TGTGCCAGCAGCCAAGGGGGGCTAGCGGGACTATACGAGCAGTACTTC.

This clone was detected a few times. This chain joins TRBV7-2 and TRBJ2-7; 10 bases line up with TRBD2. Germline loops: CDR1 SGHTA, CDR2 FQGNSA. V lost 1 base and J lost 4; bases outside the gene matches: 10. There are 17 residues in the CDR3. Here the CDR3 reads CASSLVLSSGSLYEQYF. The CDR3 bases are TGTGCCAGCAGCTTAGTTTTATCTAGCGGGAGTTTGTACGAGCAGTACTTC.

The rearrangement joins TRBV7-9 to TRBJ1-2, with 9 bases aligning to TRBD1. This CDR3 is 16 amino acids long. The V segment lost 2 bases and the J segment 5 bases; nucleotides outside the gene matches: 9. Germline V gives CDR1 SEHNR, CDR2 FQNEAQ (reference sequence). CDR3: CASSLPWTGEEYGYTF. For the CDR3, the DNA is TGTGCCAGCAGCTTACCGTGGACAGGGGAAGAATATGGCTACACCTTC.

This clone is a singleton in its sample. The chain has TRBV6-5 and TRBJ1-3; tentatively, D is TRBD1 (6 bases). The V gene lost 5 bases and the J gene lost 2 bases, with 13 bases spanning the gap. The germline gives CDR1 MNHEY, CDR2 SVGAGI. The CDR3 sequence is 15 residues long. As DNA, the CDR3 is TGTGCCAGCAGTCCCGTGACAGGCCCTGGAAACACCATATATTTT. Residues: CASSPVTGPGNTIYF.

The rearrangement links TRBV28 to TRBJ2-7; 12 positions agree with TRBD2. The CDR3 has 17 residues. Trimming at V came to 2 bases and at J to 2 bases, leaving 7 bases not matched to a gene. Germline V gives CDR1 MDHEN, CDR2 SYDVKM. CDR3 sequence reads: CASSLRLAGGSTYEQYF. For the CDR3, the DNA is TGTGCCAGCAGTTTACGGCTAGCGGGAGGGTCCACCTACGAGCAGTACTTC.

This clone was seen just once. This sequence joins TRBV5-1 and TRBJ2-1; TRBD2 matches at 11 bases. The CDR3 runs 15 residues. Germline CDR1 is SGHRS and CDR2 is YFSETQ. The ends lost 3 bases at V and 9 bases at J; junction bases unmatched: 8. CDR3 coding DNA: TGCGCCAGCAGCTCAGCTTCTAGCGGGAGGTTTGAGCAGTTCTTC. Its protein product is CASSSASSGRFEQFF.

V usage is TRBV14 and J usage is TRBJ2-1; D gene ambiguous. Germline V lookup: CDR1 SGHDN, CDR2 FVKESK. V was pared by 0 bases and J by 4 bases, with 10 bases between. The CDR3 length is 15 residues. Here the CDR3 reads CASSQDRPWYNEQFF. The CDR3 coding sequence is TGTGCCAGCAGCCAAGACAGGCCGTGGTACAATGAGCAGTTCTTC.

This clone was found a few times. This sequence joins TRBV28 and TRBJ2-7; no definite D call. Trimming took off 4 bases at V and 6 bases at J, with 22 bases between the two ends. Germline loops: CDR1 MDHEN, CDR2 SYDVKM. This CDR3 is 16 amino acids long. Here the CDR3 DNA reads TGTGCCAGCAGTTCTCCTTCGGGCGCCGTAGCTGGCGAGCAGTACTTC. Translation gives CASSSPSGAVAGEQYF.

The rearrangement joins TRBV6-1 to TRBJ2-3; 10 positions agree with TRBD2. The CDR3 is made up of 17 amino acids. CDR1 is MNHNS, CDR2 SASEGT, per germline. Losses at the gene ends were 4 bases for V and 1 base for J; bases not matched to a gene: 8. CDR3 residues: CASSVKAGGPGTDTQYF. The DNA of the CDR3 is TGTGCCAGCAGTGTTAAAGCGGGAGGGCCCGGCACAGATACGCAGTATTTT.

This clone was found once. This chain uses TRBV7-2 with TRBJ2-1; 9 bases match TRBD2. Trimming cost V 1 base and J 7 bases; bases outside gene matches: 5. The CDR3 contains 15 residues. The germline V gene encodes CDR1 SGHTA and CDR2 FQGNSA. The DNA of the CDR3 is TGTGCCAGCAGCTTAGGGCTAGCGGGAATTAATGAGCAGTTCTTC. Its protein is CASSLGLAGINEQFF.

The rearrangement links TRBV24-1 to TRBJ1-4; the match to TRBD1 covers 7 bases. Looked up from germline, CDR1 is KGHDR and CDR2 is SFDVKD. Germline trimming cut 4 bases from V and 7 bases from J; bases unmatched to any gene: 8. This CDR3 region has 15 residues. The CDR3 is CATSDPTGEGEKLFF. The DNA of the CDR3 is TGTGCCACCAGTGACCCTACAGGGGAAGGTGAAAAACTGTTTTTT.

The chain joins TRBV14 to TRBJ1-6; D unresolved. Germline V gene lookup returns CDR1 SGHDN and CDR2 FVKESK. The germline V and J ends were trimmed by 1 base and 7 bases, with 5 bases remaining between them. CDR3 length: 13 amino acids. CDR3 loop: CASSQVGNSPLHF. The CDR3 nucleotides are TGTGCCAGCAGCCAAGTTGGGAATTCACCCCTCCACTTT.

The rearrangement joins TRBV11-3 to TRBJ1-1, with D possibly TRBD1 on 5 matching bases. V was trimmed by 2 bases and J by 1 base, leaving 11 bases between them. CDR1 is SGHNT, CDR2 YENEEA, per germline. The CDR3 extends over 15 amino acids. CDR3 sequence (DNA): TGTGCCAGCAGCTTATCCGGGACGGAGAACACTGAAGCTTTCTTT. It yields the protein CASSLSGTENTEAFF.

Written as DNA, the CDR3 is TGTGCCAGCACCAACGACCCTAACGGACAGCCGAGGGACGAGCAGTACTTC. Residues: CASTNDPNGQPRDEQYF. This rearrangement joins TRBV2 to TRBJ2-7; D is perhaps TRBD1 (6 bases). The germline V and J ends were trimmed by 7 bases and 5 bases, with 27 bases remaining between them. CDR3 size: 17 residues. CDR1 SNHLY and CDR2 FYNNEI come from the germline V gene.

V and J are TRBV7-2 and TRBJ1-3; the match to TRBD1 covers 8 bases. The CDR3 is 16 residues long. In germline, CDR1 is SGHTA, CDR2 FQGNSA. The V and J ends lost 5 bases and 0 bases, in that order; junction bases with no gene match: 6. The CDR3 region is CASSGRDRYSGNTIYF. The CDR3 bases are TGTGCCAGCAGCGGGAGGGACAGGTACTCTGGAAACACCATATATTTT.

The V call is TRBV18, the J call TRBJ2-7, with D possibly TRBD1 on 6 matching bases. Germline V gene sequence: CDR1 KGHSH, CDR2 LQKENI. The CDR3 totals 13 residues. V shed 3 bases and J shed 2 bases, with 8 bases lying between them. CDR3 in amino acids: CASSPDSAYEQYF. CDR3 coding DNA: TGTGCCAGCTCACCGGACAGTGCCTACGAGCAGTACTTC. The variable domain in full, completed from reference TRBV18 and TRBJ2-7, reads NAGVMQNPRHLVRRRGQEARLRCSPMKGHSHVYWYRQLPEEGLKFMVYLQKENIIDESGMPKERFSAEFPKEGPSILRIQQVVRGDSAAYFCASSPDSAYEQYFGPGTRLTVT.